What follows describes a single T cell receptor (beta chain). The data were produced by immunoSEQ multiplex PCR, yet TCRdb's version contains in-frame clones alone and is incomplete. The table lists roughly 2.5 million clones, around 90% of them singletons. The sample comes from a study of shared clonotypes between healthy human individuals. Caucasian adults living in Nashville, Tennessee, provided all samples. This CDR3 comprises 16 residues. V was shortened by 3 bases and J by 3 bases, with 17 bases between the two germline ends. From germline, CDR1 is MNHEY and CDR2 SVGAGI. The sequenced sample consisted of naive CD4+ T cells sorted from blood. Noted subset: CD45RA+ positively selected. The clonotype was recovered from a man aged 18 to 29 in good health. This chain uses TRBV6-5 with TRBJ1-2; a weak D match, TRBD1 (6 bases). CDR3 protein: CASSYSRGTRDYGYTF. The CDR3 DNA sequence: TGTGCCAGCAGTTATTCACGAGGGACAAGAGACTATGGCTACACCTTC.